The present entry profiles one TCR beta chain with its context. This clone's antigen is unknown. An end of the junction differs from the germline gene, which may be a read error. This record belongs to a study of shared clonotypes between healthy human individuals (dated by TCRdb to 2018 to 2020). For context, the study as a whole: A few men and a couple of women, aged 18 to 49 years, made up the cohort. Between about 0.8 and 9.5 billion PBMCs per donor were obtained by leukapheresis. To increase sequencing depth and limit assay-specific biases, different laboratories used diverse techniques to prepare libraries and sequence TCR repertoires. To estimate repertoire size and how much clonotype sharing occurs between individuals, the study deeply sequenced the blood TCR repertoires of roughly 5 healthy adults. What the research found in general, with its limitations: The small number of donors limited the genetic and exposure-history diversity represented. Pairwise subsampling led to the expectation that sequencing depth would affect the degree of clonotype sharing among donors. Only blood was sampled, and tissue TCR repertoires likely differ from those in blood.

The donors were healthy, HIV-negative adults with no recently reported acute infections or vaccinations. Every donor was a Caucasian adult residing in Nashville, Tennessee, USA. For unsorted samples, 90 million or so PBMCs were counted, and genomic DNA was extracted using the QIAamp DNA Blood Mini kit. After blood collection by leukapheresis, PBMCs were isolated using Ficoll-Histopaque density gradient centrifugation and then cryopreserved in the vapor phase of liquid nitrogen. CDR1 and CDR2 were assigned from the germline V gene (reference sequence) as SGHNT and YYREEE. The cysteine opens and the phenylalanine closes a CDR3 of 16 amino acids. This entry keeps only the CDR3 DNA: 48 bases, framed from base 1. Using the deep immunoSEQ assay, TCR CDR3 regions were amplified from genomic DNA by multiplex PCR. Genomic DNA extracted from each cell subset was distributed evenly over all wells of several immunoSEQ 96-well plates, and each plate served as one replicate. For unsorted PBMC, each replicate PCR was loaded with approximately 300 ng genomic DNA, equivalent to about 30,000 T cell genomes. Ten immunoSEQ deep assay plates were used to sequence unsorted PBMC genomic DNA. Purified libraries were measured with a Qubit 3.0 fluorometer, size-checked on a Bioanalyzer 2100, and measured again with the KAPA Library Quantification kit. Every immunoSEQ 96-well plate was sequenced on a separate single-read 150-cycle Illumina NextSeq 550 flow cell. As for how the authors treated the data: Because the immunoSEQ output held only junctional sequences and lacked quality scores, the filtering could not match the filtering applied to full-length reads. To assign V/J genes and CDR3, sequences were annotated using PyIR, a Python wrapper for IgBLAST v1.9, with IMGT germline references. Reads were removed for weak V/J assignments (E-value above 1e-6), missing CDR3, stop codons, out-of-frame junctions, or ambiguous translated residues. V3J clonotypes were defined by identical inferred V gene, J gene, and CDR3 amino acid sequence. Percentage overlap between repertoires was computed as shared unique clonotypes divided by the size of the smaller repertoire. RTK rarefaction, the Chao1 estimator, and Recon v2.1 estimates of unobserved clonotypes were used to assess repertoire richness. The immuneACCESS repertoire file appears here via TCRdb, limited to in-frame rearrangements. These files lack a portion of the clones; in checked studies, under half of the deficit traces to unresolved V genes, and the cause of the others is not known. Clonal size and the V and J genes are those of that table, whereas D and trimming came from the DNA. The sample contains 450,000 to 550,000 clones, 79% of them found a single time. Jointly, the top ten make up 10% to 15% of the sample.

The sample taken for sequencing was PBMCs. This chain is built from TRBV5-4 and TRBJ2-5; 7 bases in the middle match TRBD1. The receptor was derived from a woman between 40 and 55 years old in good health. Some clones in this sample may be carry-over from other donors' samples. The CDR3 loop reads CASSSSPLTGSGAQYF. The DNA is as follows: TGCGCCAGCAGCTCAAGCCCCTTGACAGGGAGTGGGGCCCAGTACTTC. The CDR3 plus the reference TRBV5-4 and TRBJ2-5 genes for the other parts give the full variable domain: ETGVTQSPTHLIKTRGQQVTLRCSSQSGHNTVSWYQQALGQGPQFIFQYYREEENGRGNFPPRFSGLQFPNYSSELNVNALELDDSALYLCASSSSPLTGSGAQYFGPGTRLLVL.